This is a list of T cell receptor beta chains from one sample in a study of blood T cells in healthy people across ages. A single record per CDR3 protein comes from TCRdb applying MiXCR to the 5' RACE reads. The profile shows hundreds of thousands of distinct CDR3 sequences, about half of them singletons. Sequencing input: blood. Receptors originate from a man older than 75 in good health. CDR3s include the opening cysteine and the closing phenylalanine or tryptophan. The D gene is left open where the match is weak. The size of a clone is reported for some rows only, either as once, few or many, or as a class for expanded clones.

v_gene,abundance,d_gene,j_gene,CDR3aa,CDR3nt
TRBV5-1,.,TRBD1,TRBJ1-2,CASSYSDRAKNGYTF,TGCGCCAGCAGCTACTCGGACAGGGCCAAGAATGGCTACACCTTC
TRBV6-6,few,TRBD2,TRBJ2-5,CASIDSRGGETQYF,TGTGCCAGCATCGACTCGCGGGGGGGGGAGACCCAGTACTTC
TRBV5-1,.,.,TRBJ2-1,CASSLEARDIDEQFF,TGCGCCAGCAGCTTGGAGGCCAGGGATATCGATGAGCAGTTCTTC
TRBV25-1,few,TRBD2,TRBJ2-7,CASSEYWAGGPSYEQYF,TGTGCCAGCAGTGAATATTGGGCGGGAGGGCCCTCTTACGAGCAGTACTTC
TRBV9,.,.,TRBJ2-3,CASSVSRVGDTQYF,TGTGCCAGCAGCGTAAGCAGGGTTGGAGATACGCAGTATTTT
TRBV3-1,few,.,TRBJ2-1,CASSHGLGEQFF,TGTGCCAGCAGCCACGGTTTGGGGGAGCAGTTCTTC
TRBV20-1,.,.,TRBJ2-7,CSARDHQHSYEQYF,TGCAGTGCTAGAGATCACCAGCACTCCTACGAGCAGTACTTC
TRBV12-3/TRBV12-4,.,TRBD2,TRBJ2-1,CASTLLAGAYNEQFF,TGTGCCAGCACCCTTCTAGCGGGAGCTTACAATGAGCAGTTCTTC
TRBV10-3,.,TRBD2,TRBJ2-3,CAIRREAPDTQYF,TGTGCCATCAGGCGGGAGGCCCCAGATACGCAGTATTTT
TRBV28,few,.,TRBJ1-2,CASTVTGFANYGYTF,TGTGCCAGCACCGTGACAGGCTTCGCTAACTATGGCTACACCTTC
TRBV24-1,.,.,TRBJ2-5,CVTSDGDEQYF,TGTGTCACCAGCGATGGAGATGAGCAGTACTTC
TRBV29-1,.,TRBD2,TRBJ2-2,CSVEISLAENTGELFF,TGCAGCGTTGAAATTTCGCTAGCGGAAAACACCGGGGAGCTGTTTTTT
TRBV20-1,.,.,TRBJ1-2,CSARPQGTRSYTF,TGCAGTGCTAGACCCCAGGGAACCAGGAGCTACACCTTC
TRBV29-1,few,.,TRBJ2-1,CSVRLGPLKQFF,TGCAGCGTTAGACTAGGTCCCCTAAAGCAGTTCTTC
TRBV10-3,few,.,TRBJ1-2,CAIKWDGDGYTF,TGTGCCATCAAATGGGACGGGGATGGCTACACCTTC
TRBV10-3,.,.,TRBJ2-5,CAISESTGTETQYF,TGTGCCATCAGTGAGTCGACAGGAACCGAGACCCAGTACTTC
TRBV6-2/TRBV6-3,.,.,TRBJ1-5,CASSRGDLNQPQHF,TGTGCCAGCTCGAGAGGAGACCTCAATCAGCCCCAGCATTTT
TRBV9,many,.,TRBJ2-5,CASSVGPQETQYF,TGTGCCAGCAGCGTAGGTCCTCAAGAGACCCAGTACTTC
TRBV29-1,.,TRBD1,TRBJ2-7,CSVEGVGQGSYEQYF,TGCAGCGTTGAAGGGGTAGGACAGGGATCCTACGAGCAGTACTTC
TRBV5-1,.,TRBD2,TRBJ2-3,CASSTWTSDTDTQYF,TGCGCCAGCTCCACTTGGACTAGCGACACAGATACGCAGTATTTT
TRBV7-2,.,TRBD2,TRBJ2-5,CASSQRAQGLAGPQTQYF,TGTGCCAGCAGCCAACGCGCTCAGGGACTAGCGGGGCCCCAGACCCAGTACTTC
TRBV5-8,few,TRBD2,TRBJ2-1,CASSWRGTRGDEQFF,TGTGCCAGCAGCTGGCGAGGGACTAGGGGGGATGAGCAGTTCTTC
TRBV12-3/TRBV12-4,.,TRBD1,TRBJ1-2,CASSAGGRFYGYTF,TGTGCCAGCAGTGCAGGGGGCCGATTCTATGGCTACACCTTC
TRBV9,few,TRBD2,TRBJ2-5,CASSLLGTSDGTQYF,TGTGCCAGCAGCCTCCTCGGGACTAGCGATGGGACCCAGTACTTC
TRBV5-1,.,.,TRBJ2-5,CASSFLQGQETQYF,TGCGCCAGCAGCTTTCTTCAGGGGCAGGAGACCCAGTACTTC
TRBV12-3/TRBV12-4,.,TRBD1,TRBJ2-1,CASSFRGTGGEQFF,TGTGCCAGCAGTTTCCGGGGGACAGGCGGCGAGCAGTTCTTC
TRBV12-5,.,TRBD2,TRBJ2-3,CASGLFAGGGTGTQYF,TGTGCTAGTGGTTTGTTCGCGGGAGGGGGCACAGGTACGCAGTATTTT
TRBV29-1,.,TRBD1,TRBJ1-1,CSGGQGADTEAFF,TGCAGCGGTGGACAGGGGGCTGACACTGAAGCTTTCTTT
TRBV9,.,TRBD1,TRBJ2-7,CASSLGDDRAEEQYF,TGTGCCAGCAGCCTGGGGGATGACAGGGCAGAAGAGCAGTACTTC
TRBV7-2,.,.,TRBJ2-1,CASSLGPSLEQFF,TGTGCCAGCAGCTTAGGGCCGTCGCTTGAGCAGTTCTTC
TRBV27,few,.,TRBJ1-2,CASSLGQPNYGYTF,TGTGCCAGCAGTTTAGGACAGCCCAACTATGGCTACACCTTC
TRBV28,.,.,TRBJ2-3,CASSLLPGVTDTQYF,TGTGCCAGCAGTTTATTACCGGGGGTCACAGATACGCAGTATTTT
TRBV7-2,few,.,TRBJ2-5,CASSSVRGGSETQYF,TGTGCCAGCAGCTCTGTCAGGGGAGGTTCGGAGACCCAGTACTTC
TRBV7-2,.,.,TRBJ2-1,CASSLESTASTQFF,TGTGCCAGCAGCTTAGAATCCACAGCCTCGACCCAGTTCTTC
TRBV27,.,.,TRBJ2-7,CASSYGRLNEQYF,TGTGCCAGCAGTTATGGGAGATTGAACGAGCAGTACTTC
TRBV10-3,many,TRBD1,TRBJ2-5,CAISRDREEQETQYF,TGTGCCATCAGCCGGGACAGGGAAGAGCAAGAGACCCAGTACTTC
TRBV29-1,few,.,TRBJ2-7,CSVESKGEWGDEQYF,TGCAGCGTTGAATCTAAAGGGGAATGGGGAGACGAGCAGTACTTC
TRBV6-2/TRBV6-3,many,.,TRBJ2-7,CASSYTQLAAVYEQYF,TGTGCCAGCAGTTACACCCAACTAGCTGCGGTCTACGAGCAGTACTTC
TRBV7-2,.,TRBD2,TRBJ2-2,CASRLAGGRNTGELFF,TGTGCCAGCAGACTAGCGGGAGGGAGGAACACCGGGGAGCTGTTTTTT
TRBV24-1,few,TRBD1,TRBJ2-1,CATSPGTDEQFF,TGTGCCACCAGCCCGGGGACAGATGAGCAGTTCTTC
TRBV24-1,.,TRBD2,TRBJ2-7,CATSKRSAGVFDEQYF,TGTGCCACCAGTAAGAGATCGGCGGGAGTATTCGATGAGCAGTACTTC
TRBV29-1,many,.,TRBJ2-4,CSVRAPAKNIQYF,TGCAGCGTTAGGGCCCCAGCCAAAAACATTCAGTACTTC
TRBV6-1,few,.,TRBJ1-2,CASRSDGLGYTF,TGTGCCAGCAGATCAGATGGACTAGGCTACACCTTC
TRBV28,once,.,TRBJ1-1,CASSSRAPGNTEAFF,TGTGCCAGCAGTTCCCGGGCTCCGGGGAACACTGAAGCTTTCTTT
TRBV6-2/TRBV6-3,once,.,TRBJ2-7,CASSDDIDLKQYF,TGTGCCAGCAGTGATGACATAGATTTGAAGCAGTACTTC
TRBV27,.,.,TRBJ2-2,CASSFASGTGELFF,TGTGCCAGCAGTTTTGCATCGGGCACCGGGGAGCTGTTTTTT
TRBV9,few,.,TRBJ2-5,CASSRLVRAETQYF,TGTGCCAGCAGCCGATTAGTCAGGGCGGAGACCCAGTACTTC
TRBV7-8,once,TRBD1,TRBJ1-1,CASSLRSGGGDAEAFF,TGTGCCAGCAGCCTCCGGAGTGGAGGGGGCGACGCTGAAGCTTTCTTT
TRBV6-6,many,.,TRBJ1-4,CASSYGTEYNEKLFF,TGTGCCAGCAGTTACGGGACGGAATATAATGAAAAACTGTTTTTT
TRBV7-3,.,TRBD1,TRBJ2-1,CASSGDRRLDEQFF,TGTGCCAGCAGCGGGGACAGGAGATTGGATGAGCAGTTCTTC
TRBV11-2,many,.,TRBJ2-3,CASSPHWGEQYF,TGTGCCAGCAGCCCACATTGGGGGGAGCAGTATTTT
TRBV9,.,.,TRBJ2-1,CASSVSGTNSYNEQFF,TGTGCCAGCAGCGTCTCCGGGACCAACTCCTACAATGAGCAGTTCTTC
TRBV19,many,TRBD2,TRBJ2-1,CASSIEVASGYYNEQFF,TGTGCCAGTAGTATAGAGGTTGCTAGCGGGTACTACAATGAGCAGTTCTTC